Sequencing of this T cell receptor beta chain was carried out in a study of blood T cell repertoires in COVID-19. Study summary: Both acute and convalescent COVID-19 samples were obtained from the United States, Italy and Spain. Nucleic acid was either cDNA or gDNA, and it came from T cells, B-cell-depleted T cells, or PBMCs.

In the original analysis: Nucleated cell number was recorded as an estimate derived from reference gene primer amplification. Libraries were prepared by immunoSEQ multiplex PCR; TCRdb keeps only in-frame clonotypes and omits some of them. V and J calls and clone size are those listed in that table; D and trimming were worked out from the DNA. The sample shows about 100,000 clones, 88% of them seen only once. What was sequenced was peripheral blood. The TCR sequence derives from a human donor in a cohort sampled during active COVID-19.

CDR3 DNA: TGTGCCAGCAGTGGGGGGGCCTACGAGCAGTACTTC. As protein: CASSGGAYEQYF. This chain joins TRBV7-9 and TRBJ2-7; 7 positions agree with TRBD2. The CDR3 loop spans 12 amino acids. Germline V gene sequence: CDR1 SEHNR, CDR2 FQNEAQ (reference sequence). V was clipped by 6 bases and J by 2 bases; unmatched bases: 1. Using reference TRBV7-9 and TRBJ2-7 for the parts outside the CDR3, the full variable domain is DTGVSQNPRHKITKRGQNVTFRCDPISEHNRLYWYRQTLGQGPEFLTYFQNEAQLEKSRLLSDRFSAERPKGSFSTLEIQRTEQGDSAMYLCASSGGAYEQYFGPGTRLTVT.